These T cell receptor beta chains were read from a single sample in a study of blood T cell repertoires in COVID-19. Using immunoSEQ multiplex PCR, the repertoire was profiled, and TCRdb retains in-frame clones only, with some absent. This table holds 150,000 to 200,000 clones, around 85% found once. The sequenced sample was peripheral blood. These receptor sequences come from a person aged 70 to 85 with COVID-19, enrolled during active disease. Both conserved end residues are part of each CDR3. D genes are given only for firm matches. For some rows the clone size is stated as once, few or many, or as a class when expanded; others skip it.

D gene: NA; J gene: TRBJ1-2; clone size: NA; V gene: TRBV6-5; CDR3 protein: CASSYSIGDSSYGYTF; CDR3 DNA: TGTGCCAGCAGTTACTCGATAGGGGATTCTAGCTATGGCTACACCTTC
D gene: NA; J gene: TRBJ1-1; clone size: NA; V gene: TRBV11-1; CDR3 protein: CASSLLTVGRAEAFF; CDR3 DNA: TGTGCCAGCAGCTTATTAACGGTTGGTCGGGCTGAAGCTTTCTTT
D gene: NA; J gene: TRBJ2-3; clone size: NA; V gene: TRBV6-5; CDR3 protein: CAARVQVSFTDTQYF; CDR3 DNA: TGTGCCGCCAGGGTGCAAGTATCCTTCACAGATACGCAGTATTTT
D gene: TRBD2; J gene: TRBJ2-1; clone size: NA; V gene: TRBV10-3; CDR3 protein: CAISEWRLAGGNEQFF; CDR3 DNA: TGTGCCATCAGTGAGTGGCGTCTAGCGGGAGGCAATGAGCAGTTCTTC
D gene: TRBD2; J gene: TRBJ2-3; clone size: NA; V gene: TRBV5-1; CDR3 protein: CASSFQSGIRDTQYF; CDR3 DNA: TGCGCCAGCAGCTTTCAAAGCGGGATAAGAGATACGCAGTATTTT
D gene: TRBD1; J gene: TRBJ2-3; clone size: NA; V gene: TRBV5-1; CDR3 protein: CASSTAGDRTDTQYF; CDR3 DNA: TGCGCCAGCAGTACAGCTGGGGACAGAACAGATACGCAGTATTTT
D gene: NA; J gene: TRBJ2-5; clone size: once; V gene: TRBV2; CDR3 protein: CASSENSGTQYF; CDR3 DNA: TGTGCCAGCAGTGAGAACTCAGGGACCCAGTACTTC
D gene: TRBD1; J gene: TRBJ1-2; clone size: NA; V gene: TRBV3-1/TRBV3-2; CDR3 protein: CASSLGGTGDYGYTF; CDR3 DNA: TGTGCCAGCAGCCTTGGGGGGACAGGGGATTATGGCTACACCTTC
D gene: TRBD2; J gene: TRBJ2-1; clone size: NA; V gene: TRBV3-1/TRBV3-2; CDR3 protein: CASSQDLGGGASYNEQFF; CDR3 DNA: TGTGCCAGCAGCCAAGATCTTGGCGGGGGGGCAAGTTACAATGAGCAGTTCTTC
D gene: TRBD2; J gene: TRBJ2-5; clone size: once; V gene: TRBV30; CDR3 protein: CAWSLAGQETQYF; CDR3 DNA: TGTGCCTGGAGTCTAGCGGGACAAGAGACCCAGTACTTC
D gene: TRBD2; J gene: TRBJ2-3; clone size: NA; V gene: TRBV27; CDR3 protein: CASSFLSGGPTYF; CDR3 DNA: TGTGCCAGCAGTTTCCTCAGCGGGGGGCCCACGTATTTT
D gene: NA; J gene: TRBJ2-2; clone size: NA; V gene: TRBV9; CDR3 protein: CASERGTANTGELFF; CDR3 DNA: TGTGCCAGCGAACGGGGGACCGCGAACACCGGGGAGCTGTTTTTT
D gene: NA; J gene: TRBJ2-7; clone size: NA; V gene: TRBV30; CDR3 protein: CAWREHYEQYF; CDR3 DNA: TGTGCCTGGAGGGAGCACTACGAGCAGTACTTC
D gene: TRBD2; J gene: TRBJ2-3; clone size: NA; V gene: TRBV29-1; CDR3 protein: CSVTASGASDTQYF; CDR3 DNA: TGCAGCGTTACGGCTAGCGGGGCCTCAGATACGCAGTATTTT
D gene: NA; J gene: TRBJ1-1; clone size: NA; V gene: TRBV6-5; CDR3 protein: CASSYTGRREAFF; CDR3 DNA: TGTGCCAGCAGTTACACAGGCCGACGTGAAGCTTTCTTT
D gene: NA; J gene: TRBJ2-1; clone size: NA; V gene: TRBV4-3; CDR3 protein: CASSQGPGLSTYNEQFF; CDR3 DNA: TGCGCCAGCAGCCAGGGTCCGGGACTCTCAACCTACAATGAGCAGTTCTTC
D gene: TRBD1; J gene: TRBJ1-2; clone size: NA; V gene: TRBV9; CDR3 protein: CASSVYDRGLSGYTF; CDR3 DNA: TGTGCCAGCAGCGTATACGACAGGGGGCTGAGTGGCTACACCTTC
D gene: NA; J gene: TRBJ2-1; clone size: once; V gene: TRBV3-1/TRBV3-2; CDR3 protein: CASSRAYPEQFF; CDR3 DNA: TGTGCCAGCAGCCGTGCCTACCCTGAGCAGTTCTTC
D gene: NA; J gene: TRBJ2-2; clone size: NA; V gene: TRBV7-2; CDR3 protein: CASSHRLQPNTGELFF; CDR3 DNA: TGTGCCAGCAGCCACAGGTTACAGCCGAACACCGGGGAGCTGTTTTTT
D gene: TRBD2; J gene: TRBJ2-7; clone size: NA; V gene: TRBV9; CDR3 protein: CASSVDQRGPYEQYF; CDR3 DNA: TGTGCCAGCAGCGTAGACCAGCGGGGCCCCTACGAGCAGTACTTC
D gene: NA; J gene: TRBJ1-1; clone size: once; V gene: TRBV7-9; CDR3 protein: CASSSQLQVLAFF; CDR3 DNA: TGTGCCAGCAGTTCGCAGTTACAGGTCCTTGCCTTCTTT
D gene: NA; J gene: TRBJ2-7; clone size: once; V gene: TRBV7-9; CDR3 protein: CASSLVGFSDADEQYF; CDR3 DNA: TGTGCCAGCAGCTTAGTGGGCTTCTCAGATGCCGACGAGCAGTACTTC
D gene: TRBD1; J gene: TRBJ1-5; clone size: once; V gene: TRBV27; CDR3 protein: CASSRTGLQPQHF; CDR3 DNA: TGTGCCAGCAGTAGGACAGGGCTCCAGCCCCAGCATTTT
D gene: NA; J gene: TRBJ1-5; clone size: NA; V gene: TRBV7-4; CDR3 protein: CASSLSRGGNQPQHF; CDR3 DNA: TGTGCCAGCAGCTTAAGTAGGGGCGGCAATCAGCCCCAGCATTTT
D gene: NA; J gene: TRBJ1-3; clone size: NA; V gene: TRBV7-3; CDR3 protein: CASSLIYQTETGFKVSEGNTIYF; CDR3 DNA: TGTGCCAGCAGCTTAATTTACCAGACAGAGACGGGTTTCAAAGTCTCCGAAGGAAACACCATATATTTT
D gene: TRBD2; J gene: TRBJ2-2; clone size: NA; V gene: TRBV10-3; CDR3 protein: CAISREGQGSTGELFF; CDR3 DNA: TGTGCCATTTCCCGGGAGGGGCAGGGGTCCACCGGGGAGCTGTTTTTT
D gene: NA; J gene: TRBJ1-1; clone size: once; V gene: TRBV3-1/TRBV3-2; CDR3 protein: CASSQEGRGYEAFF; CDR3 DNA: TGTGCCAGCAGCCAAGAGGGAAGGGGTTATGAAGCTTTCTTT
D gene: TRBD2; J gene: TRBJ2-3; clone size: few; V gene: TRBV7-9; CDR3 protein: CAGAGGSDTQYF; CDR3 DNA: TGTGCCGGAGCGGGAGGATCAGATACGCAGTATTTT